One and the same sample provided the 24 T cell receptor beta chains below, sequenced in a study of blood T cell repertoires in COVID-19. TCRdb keeps only in-frame clones here, not all; method: immunoSEQ multiplex PCR. The sample lists about 160,000 clones, roughly nine tenths occurring once. Sequenced input: peripheral blood. These receptors all come from a man in his 60s with active or convalescent COVID-19.

CDR3 DNA sequence: TGTGCCATCAGTGAGTCCAGGGTCGGAACAGATACGCAGTATTTT. Translated, it gives CAISESRVGTDTQYF. V gene TRBV10-3 combines with J gene TRBJ2-3; weak D call: TRBD1 (5 bases). The CDR3 extends over 15 amino acids. CDR1 ENHRY and CDR2 SYGVKD come from the germline V gene. V was shortened by 0 bases and J by 3 bases, with 10 bases between the two germline ends.

V is TRBV6-6 and J is TRBJ1-2; 8 positions agree with TRBD1. Germline V CDR1 and CDR2: MNHNY, SVGAGI (reference sequence). The V segment lost 5 bases and the J segment 4 bases; nucleotides outside the gene matches: 3. CDR3 size: 13 residues. The CDR3 is CASSPDRAYGYTF. The CDR3 coding sequence is TGTGCCAGCAGTCCGGACAGGGCCTATGGCTACACCTTC.

The rearrangement links TRBV10-3 to TRBJ2-7, with TRBD1 matching over 10 bases. CDR3 size: 15 residues. J lost 3 bases, V lost 6 bases, and 8 bases had no gene match. Germline CDR1 is ENHRY and CDR2 is SYGVKD. The CDR3 protein is CAISSGTGVGYEQYF. DNA for the CDR3: TGTGCCATCAGCTCCGGGACAGGGGTCGGCTACGAGCAGTACTTC.

The chain uses TRBV27 and TRBJ1-1; 9 bases map to TRBD1. The CDR3 covers 14 residues. CDR1 is MNHEY and CDR2 is SMNVEV in the germline V gene (reference sequence). Germline trimming cut 6 bases from V and 1 base from J; bases unmatched to any gene: 3. The CDR3 region is CASRWTGENTEAFF. The CDR3 nucleotides are TGTGCCAGCAGATGGACAGGGGAGAACACTGAAGCTTTCTTT.

The chain combines TRBV5-1 with TRBJ1-3; 8 nucleotides line up with TRBD1. The CDR3 covers 16 residues. In germline, CDR1 is SGHRS, CDR2 YFSETQ. Trimming cost V 3 bases and J 1 base; bases outside gene matches: 6. In DNA form, the CDR3 reads TGCGCCAGCAGCTCGGACAGGGTAGCGTCTGGAAACACCATATATTTT. It translates to CASSSDRVASGNTIYF.

This clone was found once. This chain joins TRBV2 and TRBJ1-6; D gene unclear. The CDR3 has 14 residues. Per the germline V gene, CDR1 is SNHLY and CDR2 is FYNNEI. The germline V and J ends were trimmed by 8 bases and 9 bases, with 17 bases remaining between them. The CDR3 reads CASGVESYGSPLHF. The CDR3 nucleotides read TGTGCCAGCGGCGTGGAGAGCTACGGTTCACCCCTCCACTTT.

The rearrangement links TRBV25-1 to TRBJ1-1, with D unclear. The germline CDR1 and CDR2 sequences are MGHDK and SYGVNS. Deletions cut 6 bases from V and 0 bases from J, with 11 bases between. The CDR3 extends over 14 amino acids. CDR3 sequence reads: CASREALLNTEAFF. The CDR3 DNA reads TGTGCCAGCAGAGAAGCGCTATTGAACACTGAAGCTTTCTTT.

The rearrangement joins TRBV3-1 (or the pseudogene TRBV3-2) to TRBJ1-1, with D maybe TRBD1 (5 bases). V dropped 1 base and J dropped 10 bases, with 19 bases sitting between them. This CDR3 is built from 15 residues. Germline CDR1 reads LGHDT; CDR2 reads YNNKEL (reference sequence). Here the CDR3 DNA reads TGTGCCAGCAGCCAAGCGGGGGGAAACCGTCGCGGAGCTTTCTTT. It specifies CASSQAGGNRRGAFF.

The chain joins TRBV6-4 to TRBJ2-3, with D possibly being TRBD1 (8 bases). The CDR3 totals 12 residues. V was trimmed by 9 bases and J by 5 bases, leaving 12 bases between them. Germline V gives CDR1 MRHNA, CDR2 SNTAGT. CDR3 loop: CARDREGDTQYF. The CDR3 region has the DNA TGTGCCAGGGACAGGGAGGGAGATACGCAGTATTTT.

This clone has more than one count but fewer than ten. The V gene is TRBV6-5, the J gene TRBJ1-5; D ambiguous. V was pared by 6 bases and J by 5 bases, with 11 bases between. This CDR3 contains 13 residues. CDR1 and CDR2 (germline): MNHEY, SVGAGI. The CDR3 loop is CASSLEVDQPQHF. The CDR3 nucleotides read TGTGCCAGCAGCTTGGAGGTGGATCAGCCCCAGCATTTT.

This clone is a singleton in its sample. This chain uses TRBV14 with TRBJ2-1, with TRBD2 as a possible D gene (6 bases). The CDR3 has 13 amino acids. Looked up from germline, CDR1 is SGHDN and CDR2 is FVKESK. Deletions cut 4 bases from V and 5 bases from J, with 9 bases between. The CDR3, as DNA: TGTGCCAGCAGCCGGGGACTCCACAATGAGCAGTTCTTC. Residues: CASSRGLHNEQFF.

This sequence joins TRBV9 and TRBJ1-1; 8 positions match TRBD1. Germline V gives CDR1 SGDLS, CDR2 YYNGEE. The CDR3 loop spans 15 amino acids. V was pared by 4 bases and J by 1 base, with 6 bases of the junction left unmatched. The CDR3 is CASSPWTGKNTEAFF. DNA for the CDR3: TGTGCCAGCAGCCCGTGGACAGGGAAGAACACTGAAGCTTTCTTT.

The chain couples TRBV6-5 to TRBJ1-1; 7 nucleotides align to TRBD1. Losses at the gene ends were 5 bases for V and 5 bases for J; bases not matched to a gene: 8. Germline V lookup: CDR1 MNHEY, CDR2 SVGAGI. The CDR3 is 14 residues long. The CDR3 DNA is TGTGCCAGCAGTACCGGGACAGCCGGAACTGAAGCTTTCTTT. Translated, it gives CASSTGTAGTEAFF.

This rearrangement joins TRBV2 to TRBJ1-5, with unresolved D. Trimming left V 1 base short and J 4 bases short, with 11 bases between. The length of the CDR3 is 15 residues. In germline, CDR1 is SNHLY, CDR2 FYNNEI. CDR3 sequence reads: CASSEEEGRNQPQHF. CDR3 bases: TGTGCCAGCAGTGAAGAGGAAGGGAGGAATCAGCCCCAGCATTTT.

The chain carries TRBV19 and TRBJ2-7, with 11 bases aligning to TRBD1. CDR3 length equals 14 residues. Germline V gives CDR1 LNHDA, CDR2 SQIVND (reference sequence). Unmatched junction bases numbered 3, after V lost 4 bases and J lost 4 bases. CDR3 residues: CASSTGQGVYEQYF. The CDR3 DNA follows: TGTGCCAGTAGTACGGGACAGGGGGTATACGAGCAGTACTTC.

The chain couples TRBV15 to TRBJ1-2, with 8 bases that match TRBD1. Germline assignment: CDR1 LNHNV and CDR2 YYDKDF (reference sequence). CDR3 size: 16 residues. The J segment lost 1 base and the V segment lost 3 bases, leaving 7 bases of the junction unmatched. Written as DNA, the CDR3 is TGTGCCACCAGCAGTCGAGGGACAGGCTATAACTATGGCTACACCTTC. It specifies CATSSRGTGYNYGYTF.

This rearrangement joins TRBV6-5 to TRBJ1-2, with TRBD1 as a possible D gene (6 bases). Trimming took 5 bases from V and 8 from J, leaving 12 bases between them. The CDR3 length is 12 residues. CDR1 is MNHEY, CDR2 SVGAGI, per germline. The CDR3 reads CASSTRQVGYTF. The CDR3 coding sequence is TGTGCCAGCAGTACGAGACAGGTCGGCTACACCTTC.

The DNA for the CDR3 is TGTGCCAGCAGAAAAGGACAGGGGAATTCACCCCTCCACTTT. Translating it yields CASRKGQGNSPLHF. The chain joins TRBV28 to TRBJ1-6, with TRBD1 matching over 9 bases. Looked up from germline, CDR1 is MDHEN and CDR2 is SYDVKM. V lost 6 bases and J lost 7; bases outside the gene matches: 4. The CDR3 covers 14 residues.

This chain connects TRBV2 to TRBJ1-5, with 11 bases lining up with TRBD1. The CDR3 is 13 amino acids. Germline V gene lookup returns CDR1 SNHLY and CDR2 FYNNEI. V was pared by 6 bases and J by 6 bases, with 1 base of the junction left unmatched. Here the CDR3 DNA reads TGTGCCAGCAGGGGGACAGGGGGTCAGCCCCAGCATTTT. Encoded protein: CASRGTGGQPQHF.

The chain carries TRBV28 and TRBJ1-3, with 11 bases fitting TRBD1. In germline, CDR1 is MDHEN, CDR2 SYDVKM. The trim removed 3 bases at V and 6 bases at J, leaving 4 bases unmatched. The CDR3 contains 15 residues. CDR3 residues: CASSLGGQGANTIYF. CDR3 nucleotides: TGTGCCAGCAGTTTGGGAGGACAGGGGGCAAACACCATATATTTT.

A few counts support this clone. V is TRBV5-4 and J is TRBJ2-2, with 13 nucleotides matching TRBD2. Per germline, CDR1 SGHNT and CDR2 YYREEE (reference sequence). This CDR3 is built from 18 residues. V shed 4 bases, J shed 0 bases, and the junction held 6 bases outside the gene matches. The CDR3 spells CASSEGLAGRPNTGELFF. In DNA form, the CDR3 reads TGTGCCAGCAGCGAGGGACTAGCGGGGAGACCGAACACCGGGGAGCTGTTTTTT.

The rearrangement uses TRBV5-1 and TRBJ2-1; the D gene is possibly TRBD1 (6 bases). This CDR3 has 15 residues. Trimming took 4 bases from V and 3 from J, leaving 14 bases between them. CDR1 and CDR2 from the germline V gene are SGHRS and YFSETQ. The CDR3 loop reads CASSLYRAVYNEQFF. In nucleotides, the CDR3 is TGCGCCAGCAGCCTCTACAGGGCTGTCTACAATGAGCAGTTCTTC.

The V call is TRBV19, the J call TRBJ2-2, with D tentatively TRBD1 (6 bases). V was cut by 6 bases and J by 1 base, with 15 bases left in between. This CDR3 has 16 amino acids. Germline V gene lookup returns CDR1 LNHDA and CDR2 SQIVND (reference sequence). The CDR3 sequence is CASRPTGIRNTGELFF. CDR3 DNA sequence: TGTGCCAGTAGACCCACAGGGATCAGGAACACCGGGGAGCTGTTTTTT.

The V gene is TRBV7-9, the J gene TRBJ1-4; 9 bases align to TRBD1. Germline CDR1 reads SEHNR; CDR2 reads FQNEAQ (reference sequence). The J segment lost 6 bases and the V segment lost 4 bases, leaving 6 bases of the junction unmatched. This CDR3 is built from 15 residues. The CDR3 region is CASSSTGGRDEKLFF. In nucleotides, the CDR3 is TGTGCCAGCAGCTCAACAGGGGGCCGGGATGAAAAACTGTTTTTT.